This T cell receptor (beta chain) comes out of a study of vaccination and CD4 T cells after COVID-19. Study-wide results and caveats: SARS-CoV-2-reactive clonotypes showed a nonsignificant median rise from 21 to 38.

A note on this clonotype: Its target is not known.

As to treatment: roughly nine-day PBMC culture with coronavirus spike peptide pools or control peptides (ViraFEST assay). Following expansion of antigen-specific T cells with peptide pools, ViraFEST then sequenced TCRs. Medium was half-exchanged with fresh IL-2 medium on days 3 and 7. The study sequenced cultured CD4+ T cell DNA using the Oncomine TCR Beta short-read assay. TCRdb fed the PCR reads into MiXCR, producing one record per CDR3 protein. The data contain thousands of distinct CDR3 sequences, about 68% of them singletons. V lost 5 bases and J lost 2; bases outside the gene matches: 4. The CDR3 contains 16 residues. Germline V gene lookup returns CDR1 SGHVS and CDR2 FQNEAQ.

The specimen sequenced was CD4+ T cells from blood, cultured in vitro. The chain joins TRBV7-8 to TRBJ2-3, with 13 bases that match TRBD2. This TCR was sampled from a human donor who had recovered from COVID-19. This CDR3 reads CASSRLAGGLTDTQYF. The DNA of the CDR3 is TGTGCCAGCAGCCGACTAGCGGGGGGTCTCACAGATACGCAGTATTTT.